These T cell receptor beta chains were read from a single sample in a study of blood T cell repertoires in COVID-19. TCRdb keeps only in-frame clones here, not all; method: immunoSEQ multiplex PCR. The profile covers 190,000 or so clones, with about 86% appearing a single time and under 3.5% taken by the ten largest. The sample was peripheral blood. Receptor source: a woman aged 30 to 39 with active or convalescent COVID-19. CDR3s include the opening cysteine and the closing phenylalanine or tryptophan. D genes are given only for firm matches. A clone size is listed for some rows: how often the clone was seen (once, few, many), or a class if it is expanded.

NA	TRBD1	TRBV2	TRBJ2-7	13	CASMTGNSYEQYF	TGTGCCAGCATGACAGGGAATAGCTACGAGCAGTACTTC
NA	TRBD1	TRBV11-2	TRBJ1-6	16	CASRNPWDSYNSPLHF	TGTGCCAGCAGGAATCCTTGGGACAGTTATAATTCACCCCTCCACTTT
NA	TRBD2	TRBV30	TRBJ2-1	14	CAWSDDSGGNEQFF	TGTGCCTGGAGTGACGATAGCGGGGGAAATGAGCAGTTCTTC
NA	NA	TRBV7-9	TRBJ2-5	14	CASSFEQVGETQYF	TGTGCCAGCAGCTTCGAACAGGTTGGAGAGACCCAGTACTTC
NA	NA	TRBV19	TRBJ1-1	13	CASSINRDTEAFF	TGTGCCAGTAGTATAAACAGGGACACTGAAGCTTTCTTT
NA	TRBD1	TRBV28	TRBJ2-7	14	CASSSGTGFYEQYF	TGTGCCAGCAGTTCCGGGACAGGGTTCTACGAGCAGTACTTC
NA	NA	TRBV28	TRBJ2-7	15	CASSSLGAGSYEQYF	TGTGCCAGCAGTTCACTGGGGGCCGGATCCTACGAGCAGTACTTC
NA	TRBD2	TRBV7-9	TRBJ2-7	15	CASSLPSSGSYEQYF	TGTGCCAGCAGCTTACCGTCTAGCGGGAGCTACGAGCAGTACTTC
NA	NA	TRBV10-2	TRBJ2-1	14	CASRDSSSYNEQFF	TGCGCCAGCAGGGACTCGAGCTCCTACAATGAGCAGTTCTTC
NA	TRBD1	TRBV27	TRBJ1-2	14	CASSRPGQADDYTF	TGTGCCAGTTCTAGACCGGGACAGGCCGATGACTACACCTTC
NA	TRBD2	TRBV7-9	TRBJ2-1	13	CATQAGSHNEQFF	TGTGCCACCCAAGCGGGGTCACACAATGAGCAGTTCTTC
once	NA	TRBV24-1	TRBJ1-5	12	CATSDLNQPQHF	TGTGCCACCAGTGATCTGAATCAGCCCCAGCATTTT
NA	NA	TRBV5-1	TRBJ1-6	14	CASSLSGEGSPLHF	TGCGCCAGCAGCTTGTCGGGCGAGGGTTCACCCCTCCACTTT
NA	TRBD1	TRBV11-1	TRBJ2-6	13	CASSLDRGNVLTF	TGTGCCAGCAGCTTAGACAGGGGGAACGTCCTGACTTTC
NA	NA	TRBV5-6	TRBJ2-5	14	CASSLAQSQETQYF	TGTGCCAGCAGCTTGGCACAGAGCCAAGAGACCCAGTACTTC
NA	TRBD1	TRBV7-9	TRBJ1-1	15	CASSDEGQGYTEAFF	TGTGCCAGCAGCGACGAGGGACAGGGGTACACTGAAGCTTTCTTT
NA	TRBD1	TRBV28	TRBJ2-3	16	CASQNLGTGGLYTQYF	TGTGCCAGCCAAAATCTAGGGACAGGGGGCTTATATACGCAGTATTTT
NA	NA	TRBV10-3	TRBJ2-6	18	CAISEFSGRTSGANVLTF	TGTGCCATCAGTGAGTTTAGCGGAAGAACCTCTGGGGCCAACGTCCTGACTTTC
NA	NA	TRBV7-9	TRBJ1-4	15	CASSPTARSNEKLFF	TGTGCCAGCAGCCCGACGGCGAGGTCTAATGAAAAACTGTTTTTT
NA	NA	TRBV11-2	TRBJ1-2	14	CASSLEGAGYGYTF	TGTGCCAGCAGCTTAGAGGGGGCAGGATATGGCTACACCTTC
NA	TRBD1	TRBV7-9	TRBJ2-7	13	CASSKGTVYEQYF	TGTGCCAGCAGCAAAGGGACAGTCTACGAGCAGTACTTC
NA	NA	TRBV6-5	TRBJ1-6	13	CASSFRQNSPLHF	TGTGCCAGCAGCTTCCGACAGAATTCACCCCTCCACTTT
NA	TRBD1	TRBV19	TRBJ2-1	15	CASSTAGTGYNEQFF	TGTGCCAGTAGTACGGCCGGGACAGGGTACAATGAGCAGTTCTTC
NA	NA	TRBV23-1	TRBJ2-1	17	CASSHGGPETPYNEQFF	TGCGCCAGCAGTCACGGAGGACCCGAGACACCCTACAATGAGCAGTTCTTC
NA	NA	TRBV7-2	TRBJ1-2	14	CASSLTQVNYGYTF	TGTGCCAGCAGCTTGACCCAGGTTAACTATGGCTACACCTTC
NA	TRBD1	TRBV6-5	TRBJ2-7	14	CASKRAGGGYEQYF	TGTGCCAGCAAAAGGGCAGGGGGCGGCTACGAGCAGTACTTC
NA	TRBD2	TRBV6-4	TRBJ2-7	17	CASSDSGSGDLTYEQYF	TGTGCCAGCAGTGACTCGGGTAGCGGGGACCTTACCTACGAGCAGTACTTC
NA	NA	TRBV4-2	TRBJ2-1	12	CAGRGPSNEQFF	TGTGCCGGCCGCGGCCCTTCTAATGAGCAGTTCTTC
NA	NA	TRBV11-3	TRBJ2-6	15	CASSSQGTGANVLTF	TGTGCCAGCAGCTCCCAGGGGACTGGGGCCAACGTCCTGACTTTC
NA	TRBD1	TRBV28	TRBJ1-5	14	CASSDRGGNQPQHF	TGTGCCAGCAGCGACAGGGGGGGCAATCAGCCCCAGCATTTT
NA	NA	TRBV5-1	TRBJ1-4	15	CASSPTGINEEKLFF	TGCGCCAGCAGCCCCACAGGGATTAATGAGGAAAAACTGTTTTTT
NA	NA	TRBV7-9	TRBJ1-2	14	CASSPSQGNYGYTF	TGTGCCAGCAGTCCTTCTCAGGGGAACTATGGCTACACCTTC
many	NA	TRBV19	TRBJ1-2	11	CASSFLRGYTF	TGTGCCAGTAGTTTCCTAAGAGGCTACACCTTC
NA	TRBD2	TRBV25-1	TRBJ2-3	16	CASSEWGSGSTDTQYF	TGTGCCAGCAGTGAATGGGGTAGCGGGAGTACAGATACGCAGTATTTT
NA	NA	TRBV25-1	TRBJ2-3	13	CASRELSTDTQYF	TGTGCCAGCAGGGAGCTTTCCACAGATACGCAGTATTTT
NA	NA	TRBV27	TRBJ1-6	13	CATQGRESSPLHF	TGTGCCACCCAGGGTAGGGAAAGTTCACCCCTCCACTTT
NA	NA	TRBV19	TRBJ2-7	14	CASSTSPLSYEQYF	TGTGCCAGTAGTACTAGCCCACTCTCCTACGAGCAGTACTTC
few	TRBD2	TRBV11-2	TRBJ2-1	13	CAASGTSYNEQFF	TGTGCGGCTAGCGGGACGTCCTACAATGAGCAGTTCTTC
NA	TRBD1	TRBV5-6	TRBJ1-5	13	CASNSQGVQPQHF	TGTGCCAGCAACTCCCAGGGGGTACAGCCCCAGCATTTT
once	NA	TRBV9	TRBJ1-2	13	CASSVAQASGYTF	TGTGCCAGCAGCGTAGCTCAGGCGAGCGGCTACACCTTC
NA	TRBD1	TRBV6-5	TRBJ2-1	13	CASGTGLNNEQFF	TGTGCCAGCGGGACAGGGCTCAACAATGAGCAGTTCTTC
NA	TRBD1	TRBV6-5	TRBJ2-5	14	CASTSGTDQETQYF	TGTGCCAGCACCTCCGGGACAGACCAAGAGACCCAGTACTTC
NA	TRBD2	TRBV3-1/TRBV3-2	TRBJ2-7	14	CASSQGGGSYEQYF	TGTGCCAGCAGCCAAGGGGGGGGATCCTACGAGCAGTACTTC
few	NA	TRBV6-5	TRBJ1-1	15	CASSYSYQGNTEAFF	TGTGCCAGCAGTTACAGCTATCAGGGGAACACTGAAGCTTTCTTT
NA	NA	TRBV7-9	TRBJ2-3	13	CASSIDRVDTQYF	TGTGCCAGCAGCATCGACCGGGTAGATACGCAGTATTTT
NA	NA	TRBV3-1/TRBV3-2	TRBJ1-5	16	CASSQARSNLPQPQHF	TGTGCCAGCAGCCAAGCACGGTCAAATTTGCCCCAGCCCCAGCATTTT